These 16 T cell receptor beta chains share one sample of origin, sequenced in a study of molecular identifiers for immune sequencing clone quantification. TCRdb recomputed calls from the PCR reads with MiXCR, one row per CDR3 protein. In the table there are 79,000 or so distinct CDR3 sequences, more than 20% of which are singletons. Specimen: naive CD8+ T cells from blood, with Jurkat cell RNA spiked in. Subset described: FACS-sorted CD8+CD4-CCR7+CD45RA+ naive T cells. All receptors come from a human donor in good health. Some libraries in this study had Jurkat cell RNA spiked in.

The chain combines TRBV10-3 with TRBJ1-1; D unresolved. Germline V gene sequence: CDR1 ENHRY, CDR2 SYGVKD. The CDR3 length is 17 residues. With 0 bases removed from V and 0 bases from J, the gap between germline ends came to 14 bases. This CDR3 is CAISESIGEGMNTEAFF. DNA of the CDR3: TGTGCCATCAGTGAGTCGATTGGGGAGGGTATGAACACTGAAGCTTTCTTT.

This clonotype was seen at least ten times. The chain links TRBV12-3 or TRBV12-4 to TRBJ1-3; D gene uncertain. Trimming removed 2 bases at V and 0 bases at J, with 11 bases between. The CDR3 runs 16 residues. The chain's CDR3 is CASSLRQAYSGNTIYF. As DNA, the CDR3 is TGTGCCAGCAGTTTAAGGCAGGCCTACTCTGGAAACACCATATATTTT.

To note about this clonotype: Being one base from a much bigger clone, this may be a read error. The chain links TRBV5-1 to TRBJ2-7; 7 positions agree with TRBD1. CDR1 is SGHRS, CDR2 YFSETQ, per germline. This CDR3 contains 14 residues. Trimming at V came to 2 bases and at J to 3 bases, leaving 5 bases not matched to a gene. CDR3 amino acids: CASSFGQEYYEQYF. The CDR3 bases are TGCGCCAGCAGCTTCGGACAGGAGTACTACGAGCAGTACTTC.

The V and J genes are TRBV27 and TRBJ2-7; the D is unclear. This CDR3 has 14 residues. V was trimmed by 2 bases and J by 3 bases, leaving 11 bases between them. Germline V gene lookup returns CDR1 MNHEY and CDR2 SMNVEV (reference sequence). The CDR3 is CASSLKDRFYEQYF. CDR3 in DNA: TGTGCCAGCAGTTTAAAAGACCGATTCTACGAGCAGTACTTC.

This clonotype was detected only a few times. V and J are TRBV30 and TRBJ2-3; D not certain. CDR1 GTSNPN and CDR2 SVGIG come from the germline V gene (reference sequence). Trimming removed 3 bases at V and 0 bases at J, with 7 bases between. The CDR3 is 13 residues long. For the CDR3, the DNA is TGTGCCTGGAGCCCCACAAGCACAGATACGCAGTATTTT. Translating gives CAWSPTSTDTQYF.

This clonotype was seen many times. The chain employs TRBV6-2 or TRBV6-3 and TRBJ1-5; no clear D. Per germline, CDR1 MNHEY and CDR2 SVGEGT. V lost 1 base and J lost 1, with 5 bases in between. CDR3 length: 14 amino acids. The DNA of the CDR3 is TGTGCCAGCAGTTACTTGGGGAGCAATCAGCCCCAGCATTTT. Residues: CASSYLGSNQPQHF.

For this clonotype: A much larger clone sits a single nucleotide away, making a read error possible. The chain is built from TRBV29-1 and TRBJ1-1; D might be TRBD1 (6 bases). Germline assignment: CDR1 SQVTM and CDR2 ANQGSEA. The CDR3 covers 12 residues. In nucleotides, the CDR3 is TGCGGCGTTGAATTTCGGGGGCGGGAAGCTTTCTTT. Its protein product is CGVEFRGREAFF.

This clonotype was seen repeatedly, ten times or more. The chain joins TRBV28 to TRBJ2-5; TRBD1 is a possible D gene (5 bases). The germline gives CDR1 MDHEN, CDR2 SYDVKM. CDR3 length: 14 residues. Trimming removed 7 bases from V and 1 base from J, with 13 bases in between. CDR3 in amino acids: CASTPTELQETQYF. In DNA, the CDR3 is TGTGCCAGCACCCCGACAGAGCTCCAAGAGACCCAGTACTTC.

This clonotype came up many times. The J gene is TRBJ2-1, the V gene TRBV7-8; unclear D gene. The CDR3 length is 12 residues. Germline V lookup: CDR1 SGHVS, CDR2 FQNEAQ. The germline V and J ends were trimmed by 5 bases and 3 bases, with 5 bases remaining between them. CDR3 sequence (DNA): TGTGCCAGCAGCCCAGACTACAATGAGCAGTTCTTC. It translates to CASSPDYNEQFF.

Comments on this clonotype: At one end, the junction sequence differs from germline, possibly due to a read error. This chain joins TRBV7-9 and TRBJ2-1; TRBD2 matches at 13 bases. The CDR3 is 17 residues long. CDR1 and CDR2 from the germline V gene are SEHNR and FQNEAQ (reference sequence). The CDR3 loop reads CASSSVSQAPGLAGPLF. The CDR3 bases are TGTGCCAGCAGCTCCGTCAGTCAAGCACCGGGACTAGCGGGACCCCTTTTC.

In the case of this clonotype: One end of the junction is discordant with germline, which a read error may explain. The rearrangement joins TRBV14 to TRBJ2-3; 8 bases are a match to TRBD1. The CDR3 loop spans 15 amino acids. The germline gives CDR1 SGHDN, CDR2 FVKESK. The CDR3 bases are TGTGCCAGCAGCCAAGGACAGGGGTACACAGATATGCAGTATTTT. As protein: CASSQGQGYTDMQYF. The full variable domain, rest sourced from reference TRBV14 and TRBJ2-3, is EAGVTQFPSHSVIEKGQTVTLRCDPISGHDNLYWYRRVMGKEIKFLLHFVKESKQDESGMPNNRFLAERTGGTYSTLKVQPAELEDSGVYFCASSQGQGYTDMQYFGPGTRLTVL.

The chain has TRBV28 and TRBJ2-5; 9 bases match TRBD1. The CDR3 sequence is 15 residues long. The germline V gene encodes CDR1 MDHEN and CDR2 SYDVKM. V gave up 7 bases and J gave up 7 bases; unmatched junction bases: 13. The CDR3 here is CASTSGDRVGRTQYF. CDR3 DNA sequence: TGTGCCAGCACCTCTGGGGACAGGGTAGGCAGGACCCAGTACTTC.

Points on this clonotype: This could be a read error, since a much larger clone is one nucleotide away. This sequence joins TRBV28 and TRBJ2-7, with D possibly being TRBD1 (6 bases). This CDR3 region has 12 residues. Trimming removed 2 bases from V and 6 bases from J, with 8 bases in between. CDR1 MDHEN and CDR2 SYDVKM come from the germline V gene. The CDR3 nucleotides read TGTGCCAGCAGTTTAACAGGGAGCGAGCAGTACTTC. This codes for CASSLTGSEQYF.

As concerns this clonotype: A much larger clone is a single base away; this may be a read error. The J gene is TRBJ2-5, the V gene TRBV5-1; D gene unclear. The V and J ends lost 0 bases and 3 bases respectively, with 9 bases between them. Germline V gene sequence: CDR1 SGHRS, CDR2 YFSETQ. The CDR3 extends over 14 amino acids. Written as DNA, the CDR3 is TGCGCCAGCAGCTTGGCCTACGTGGAAGAGACCCAGTACTTC. Amino acids: CASSLAYVEETQYF.

Concerning this clonotype itself: A much larger clone differs from this one at a single base, so this may be a read error. V gene TRBV5-1 combines with J gene TRBJ1-1, with D possibly matching TRBD1 (6 bases). Germline CDR1 reads SGHRS; CDR2 reads YFSETQ. The CDR3 has 11 residues. DNA for the CDR3: TGCGCCAGCGGCTTGGGGGGCGAAGCTTTCTTT. As protein: CASGLGGEAFF.

As regards this clonotype: This sequence may be a read error, since a much larger clone differs from it by one base. The V gene is TRBV7-9, the J gene TRBJ2-3, with TRBD1 as a possible D gene (6 bases). CDR1 is SEHNR, CDR2 FQNEAQ, per germline (reference sequence). The CDR3 is 14 amino acids. CDR3 region: CAGSFVRGADTQYF. CDR3 DNA sequence: TGTGCCGGCAGCTTTGTCAGGGGCGCAGATACGCAGTATTTT.